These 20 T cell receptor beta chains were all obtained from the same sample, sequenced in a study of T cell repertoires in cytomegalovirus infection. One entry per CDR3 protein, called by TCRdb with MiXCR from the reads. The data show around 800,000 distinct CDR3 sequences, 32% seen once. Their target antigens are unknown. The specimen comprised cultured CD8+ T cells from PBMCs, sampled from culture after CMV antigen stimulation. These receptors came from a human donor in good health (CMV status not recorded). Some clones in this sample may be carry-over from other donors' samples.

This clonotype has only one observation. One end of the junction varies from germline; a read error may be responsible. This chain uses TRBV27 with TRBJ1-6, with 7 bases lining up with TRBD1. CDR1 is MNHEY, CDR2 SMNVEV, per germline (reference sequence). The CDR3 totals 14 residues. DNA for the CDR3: TGTGCCGGCAGTTGGGACAGCCTGAATTCACCCCTCCACTTT. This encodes CAGSWDSLNSPLHF.

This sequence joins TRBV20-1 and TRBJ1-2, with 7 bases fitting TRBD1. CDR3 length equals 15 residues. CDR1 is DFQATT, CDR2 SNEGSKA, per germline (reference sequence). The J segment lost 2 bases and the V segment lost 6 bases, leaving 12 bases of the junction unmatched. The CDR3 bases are TGCAGTGCCCCCCATTTTCCGGGACAGAACTATGGCTACACCTTC. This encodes CSAPHFPGQNYGYTF.

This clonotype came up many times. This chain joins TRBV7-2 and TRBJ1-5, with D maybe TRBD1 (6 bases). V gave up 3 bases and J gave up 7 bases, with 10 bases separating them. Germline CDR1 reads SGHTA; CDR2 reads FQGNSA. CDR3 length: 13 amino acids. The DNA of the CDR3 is TGTGCCAGCAGCTTGGGGGGGGCCCAGCCCCAGCATTTT. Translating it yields CASSLGGAQPQHF.

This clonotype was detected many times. In DNA form, the CDR3 reads TGTGCCAGCAGTTACTCGATCAGGGGCCTGTTGGACACTGAAGCTTTCTTT. Encoded protein: CASSYSIRGLLDTEAFF. The rearrangement uses TRBV6-5 and TRBJ1-1; maybe TRBD1 (6 bases). The length of the CDR3 is 17 residues. V gave up 0 bases and J gave up 3 bases, with 17 bases separating them. Germline V gene lookup returns CDR1 MNHEY and CDR2 SVGAGI.

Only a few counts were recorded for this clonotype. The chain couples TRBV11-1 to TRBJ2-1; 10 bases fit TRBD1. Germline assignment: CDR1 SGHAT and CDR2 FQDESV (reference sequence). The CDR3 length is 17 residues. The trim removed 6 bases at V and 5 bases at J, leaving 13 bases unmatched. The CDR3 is CASRERSGTGVHNEQFF. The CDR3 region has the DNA TGTGCCAGCAGAGAAAGATCTGGGACAGGGGTGCACAATGAGCAGTTCTTC. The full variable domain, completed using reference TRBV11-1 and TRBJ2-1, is EAEVAQSPRYKITEKSQAVAFWCDPISGHATLYWYRQILGQGPELLVQFQDESVVDDSQLPKDRFSAERLKGVDSTLKIQPAELGDSAMYLCASRERSGTGVHNEQFFGPGTRLTVL.

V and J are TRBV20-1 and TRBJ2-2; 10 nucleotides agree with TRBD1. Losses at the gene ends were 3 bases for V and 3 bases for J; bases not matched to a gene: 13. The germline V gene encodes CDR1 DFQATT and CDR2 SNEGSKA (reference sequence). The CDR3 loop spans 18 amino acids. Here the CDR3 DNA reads TGCAGTGCTAGTCCAGAGACAGGGGGCCCCTTGGACACCGGGGAGCTGTTTTTT. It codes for CSASPETGGPLDTGELFF.

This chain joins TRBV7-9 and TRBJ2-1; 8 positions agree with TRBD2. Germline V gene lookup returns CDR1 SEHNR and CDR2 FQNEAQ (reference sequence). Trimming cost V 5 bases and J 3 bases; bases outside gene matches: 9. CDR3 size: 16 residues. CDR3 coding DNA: TGTGCCAGCAGCCCCCCGGGGGGGGAACACTACAATGAGCAGTTCTTC. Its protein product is CASSPPGGEHYNEQFF.

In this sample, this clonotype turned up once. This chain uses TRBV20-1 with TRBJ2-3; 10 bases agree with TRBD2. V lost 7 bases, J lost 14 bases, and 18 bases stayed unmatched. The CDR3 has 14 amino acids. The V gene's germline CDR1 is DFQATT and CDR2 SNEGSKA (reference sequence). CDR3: CSGGIGTSAFKRYF. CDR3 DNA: TGCAGTGGAGGTATTGGGACTAGCGCTTTTAAGCGGTATTTT.

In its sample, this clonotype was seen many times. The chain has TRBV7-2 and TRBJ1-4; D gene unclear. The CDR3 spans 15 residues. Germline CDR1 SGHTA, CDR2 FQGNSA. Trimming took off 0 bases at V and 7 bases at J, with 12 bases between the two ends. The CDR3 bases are TGTGCCAGCAGCTTAGCGCGTGGGTCAGGTGAAAAACTGTTTTTT. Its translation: CASSLARGSGEKLFF.

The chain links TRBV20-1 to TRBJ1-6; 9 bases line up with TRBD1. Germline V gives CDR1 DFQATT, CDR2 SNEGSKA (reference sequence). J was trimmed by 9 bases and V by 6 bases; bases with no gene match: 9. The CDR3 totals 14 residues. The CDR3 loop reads CSAAGQGQSSPLHF. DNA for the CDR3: TGCAGTGCCGCCGGACAGGGGCAAAGTTCACCCCTCCACTTT.

The CDR3 DNA reads as TGTGCCAGCAGCTTTCTAGGCCCCCCTAGTACTGAAGCTTTCTTT. Translated, it gives CASSFLGPPSTEAFF. This chain uses TRBV7-6 with TRBJ1-1; D call uncertain. V lost 3 bases and J 5 bases, leaving 16 bases between the germline ends. This CDR3 has 15 amino acids. The germline V gene encodes CDR1 SGHVS and CDR2 FNYEAQ.

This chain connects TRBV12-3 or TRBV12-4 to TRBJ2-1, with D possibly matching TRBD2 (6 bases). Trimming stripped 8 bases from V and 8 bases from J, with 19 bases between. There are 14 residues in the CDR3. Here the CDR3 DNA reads TGTGCCAGCGGACGTCTCGGGGGTTATGATGAGCAGTTCTTC. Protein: CASGRLGGYDEQFF.

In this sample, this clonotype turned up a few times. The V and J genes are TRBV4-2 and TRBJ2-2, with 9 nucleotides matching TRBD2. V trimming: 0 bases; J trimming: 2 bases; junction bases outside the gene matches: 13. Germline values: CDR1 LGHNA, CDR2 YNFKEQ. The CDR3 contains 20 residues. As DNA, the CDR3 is TGTGCCAGCAGCCAAGATGGGACAGTAGGTCTAGCGGGAAACACCGGGGAGCTGTTTTTT. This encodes CASSQDGTVGLAGNTGELFF.

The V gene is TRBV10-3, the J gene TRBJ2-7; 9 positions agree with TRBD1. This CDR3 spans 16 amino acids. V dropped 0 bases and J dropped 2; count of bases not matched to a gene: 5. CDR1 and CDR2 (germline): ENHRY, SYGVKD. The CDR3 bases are TGTGCCATCAGTGAGTCCTGGGGACAGGGACCCTACGAGCAGTACTTC. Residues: CAISESWGQGPYEQYF.

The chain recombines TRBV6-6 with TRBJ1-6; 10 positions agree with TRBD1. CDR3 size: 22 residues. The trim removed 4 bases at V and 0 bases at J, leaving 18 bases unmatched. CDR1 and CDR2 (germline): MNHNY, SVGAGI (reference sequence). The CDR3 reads CASSSSGTGDGARGSYNSPLHF. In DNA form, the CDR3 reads TGTGCCAGCAGTTCCTCTGGGACAGGGGACGGGGCCCGTGGCTCCTATAATTCACCCCTCCACTTT.

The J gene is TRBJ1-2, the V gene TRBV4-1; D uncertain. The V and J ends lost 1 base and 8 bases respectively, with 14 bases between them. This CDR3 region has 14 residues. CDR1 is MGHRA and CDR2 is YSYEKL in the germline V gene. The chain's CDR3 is CASSQVPARQGYTF. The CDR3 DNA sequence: TGCGCCAGCAGCCAAGTCCCGGCTAGACAAGGCTACACCTTC.

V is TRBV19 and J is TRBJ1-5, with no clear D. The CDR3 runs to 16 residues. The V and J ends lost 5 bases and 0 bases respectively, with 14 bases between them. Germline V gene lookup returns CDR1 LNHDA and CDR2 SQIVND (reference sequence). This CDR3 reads CASSLPQPYSNQPQHF. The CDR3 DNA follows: TGTGCCAGTAGTCTTCCACAGCCTTATAGCAATCAGCCCCAGCATTTT. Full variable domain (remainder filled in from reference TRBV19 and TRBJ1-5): DGGITQSPKYLFRKEGQNVTLSCEQNLNHDAMYWYRQDPGQGLRLIYYSQIVNDFQKGDIAEGYSVSREKKESFPLTVTSAQKNPTAFYLCASSLPQPYSNQPQHFGDGTRLSIL.

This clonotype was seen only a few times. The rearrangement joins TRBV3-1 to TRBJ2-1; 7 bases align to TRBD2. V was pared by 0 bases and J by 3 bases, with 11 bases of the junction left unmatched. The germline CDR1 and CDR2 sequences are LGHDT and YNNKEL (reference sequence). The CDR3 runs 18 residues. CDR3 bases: TGTGCCAGCAGCCAAGACCGGCGGGCTAGCGGATACTACAATGAGCAGTTCTTC. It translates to CASSQDRRASGYYNEQFF.

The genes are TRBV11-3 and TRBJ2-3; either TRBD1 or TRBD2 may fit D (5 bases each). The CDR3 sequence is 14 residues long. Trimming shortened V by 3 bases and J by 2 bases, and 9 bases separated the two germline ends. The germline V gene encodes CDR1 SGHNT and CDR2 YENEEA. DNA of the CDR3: TGTGCCAGCAGCTTCCTGGGACCCACAGATACGCAGTATTTT. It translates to CASSFLGPTDTQYF.

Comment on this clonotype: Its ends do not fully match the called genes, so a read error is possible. The CDR3 coding sequence is TGTGCCTGCAGCCCGTTTTTAGCTAAGGGCGAGACCCAGTACTTC. It encodes CACSPFLAKGETQYF. The chain employs TRBV6-5 and TRBJ2-5; D uncertain. The CDR3 spans 15 residues. The germline CDR1 and CDR2 sequences are MNHEY and SVGAGI.